This T cell receptor (beta chain) was sequenced for a study of cytomegalovirus exposure and HLA in healthy donors. Researchers ran the PCR with 60 Vbeta and 13 Jbeta primers. Libraries were prepared by immunoSEQ multiplex PCR; TCRdb keeps only in-frame clonotypes and omits some of them. The data show some 120,000 clones, over 70% seen once. V lost 3 bases to trimming and J lost 1 base, with 6 bases between them. The CDR3 sequence is 13 residues long. In germline, CDR1 is SQVTM, CDR2 ANQGSEA. Findings of the study overall: In an earlier analysis, productive rearrangement rates for most beta V segments clustered near 87% or 30%.

Concerning this clone: Its antigen remains unknown.

The rearrangement joins TRBV29-1 to TRBJ2-2; D is undetermined. Source material: PBMCs. This clonotype was sampled from a man between 35 and 55 years old in good health and CMV-seropositive. The CDR3, as DNA: TGCAGCGTTGACTTTCGGAACACCGGGGAGCTGTTTTTT. Protein: CSVDFRNTGELFF.